The rows below give T cell receptor beta chains drawn from one sample of a study of OX40 agonist ivuxolimab in advanced cancers. Only in-frame clones appear in the TCRdb table, and some are missing; sequencing was by immunoSEQ multiplex PCR. The sample has tens of thousands of clones, 80% to 90% seen once. The specimen was CD4+ or CD8+ T cells sorted from blood, collected in a trial of the OX40 agonist ivuxolimab. The source is an adult with an advanced solid tumor such as melanoma, head and neck, liver or kidney cancer. CDR3s include the opening cysteine and the closing phenylalanine or tryptophan. D genes are given only for firm matches. Part of the rows lack a size; the others show once, few, many or a class for expanded clones.

len | abundance | d_gene | j_gene | v_gene | CDR3nt | CDR3aa
15 | NA | NA | TRBJ2-7 | TRBV6-1 | TGTGCCAGCAGTGAAGCAATAGGGACCCTCTACGAGCAGTACTTC | CASSEAIGTLYEQYF
14 | NA | NA | TRBJ2-1 | TRBV7-2 | TGTGCCAGCAGTCCCACGGGGACTTACAATGAGCAGTTCTTC | CASSPTGTYNEQFF
13 | NA | NA | TRBJ1-2 | TRBV6-1 | TGTGCCAGCAGTGAAGCGGGGGGCGATGGCTACACCTTC | CASSEAGGDGYTF
15 | NA | NA | TRBJ2-1 | TRBV6-5 | TGTGCCAGCAGTTACGGGACTCACTCCTACAATGAGCAGTTCTTC | CASSYGTHSYNEQFF
13 | NA | NA | TRBJ2-3 | TRBV7-2 | TGTGCCAGCAGCTTAGCCCCCGCAGATACGCAGTATTTT | CASSLAPADTQYF
14 | NA | NA | TRBJ1-2 | TRBV28 | TGTGCCAGCAGTTTTCCCCATACTGGGTATGGCTACACCTTC | CASSFPHTGYGYTF
15 | NA | TRBD1 | TRBJ1-5 | TRBV10-1 | TGCGCCAGCAGAGAGAGGACAGGGAGGAATCAGCCCCAGCATTTT | CASRERTGRNQPQHF
14 | NA | NA | TRBJ2-3 | TRBV9 | TGTGCCAGCAGCGTTTACATGGACACAGATACGCAGTATTTT | CASSVYMDTDTQYF
12 | NA | NA | TRBJ2-3 | TRBV27 | TGTGCCAGCAGTGGTAACACAGATACGCAGTATTTT | CASSGNTDTQYF
16 | NA | TRBD2 | TRBJ2-3 | TRBV4-3 | TGCGCCAGCAGCACCGTTACGACTAGCGGAACAGATACGCAGTATTTT | CASSTVTTSGTDTQYF
14 | NA | TRBD1 | TRBJ2-7 | TRBV19 | TGTGCCAGTAGACCGGGACAGGGGGCATACGAGCAGTACTTC | CASRPGQGAYEQYF
16 | NA | TRBD2 | TRBJ2-5 | TRBV28 | TGTGCCAGCAGTCCTATGGGACTAGCGGGAGAAGAGACCCAGTACTTC | CASSPMGLAGEETQYF
12 | NA | TRBD2 | TRBJ2-1 | TRBV28 | TGTGCCAGCAGTTGGGGGAGGGGTGAGCAGTTCTTC | CASSWGRGEQFF
12 | NA | NA | TRBJ2-7 | TRBV4-2 | TGTGCCAGCAGCACCCTAAAATACGAGCAGTACTTC | CASSTLKYEQYF
15 | NA | TRBD2 | TRBJ2-7 | TRBV6-5 | TGTGCCAGCAGTCCTAAAGCGGGAGTGTCCTACGAGCAGTACTTC | CASSPKAGVSYEQYF
16 | few | TRBD1 | TRBJ1-6 | TRBV7-9 | TGTGCCAGCAGCTCTCCAGGGGGGACCCATAATTCACCCCTCCACTTT | CASSSPGGTHNSPLHF
12 | NA | NA | TRBJ2-1 | TRBV2 | TGTGCCAGCAGTGCGGGCTTTAATGAGCAGTTCTTC | CASSAGFNEQFF
14 | once | TRBD2 | TRBJ2-1 | TRBV10-2 | TGCGCCAGCAGTGATTCTAGCGGAGTATCGGCGCAGTTCTTC | CASSDSSGVSAQFF
15 | NA | NA | TRBJ2-3 | TRBV6-1 | TGTGCCAGCACTCGGCTCGGCGGCCCTCGAGATACGCAGTATTTT | CASTRLGGPRDTQYF
14 | NA | TRBD1 | TRBJ2-7 | TRBV27 | TGTGCCAGCAGTTTGGTGCAGGGGGCCTACGAGCAGTACTTC | CASSLVQGAYEQYF
15 | NA | NA | TRBJ2-3 | TRBV10-3 | TGTGCCACCTCCCCCGGTCAGCAAAACACAGATACGCAGTATTTT | CATSPGQQNTDTQYF
15 | once | TRBD2 | TRBJ2-3 | TRBV7-3 | TGTGCCAGCAGCTGGACTAGCGGGAGCACAGATACGCAGTATTTT | CASSWTSGSTDTQYF
15 | NA | TRBD2 | TRBJ2-3 | TRBV9 | TGTGCCAGCAGCGTATTGGGGGGGAGCCCAGATACGCAGTATTTT | CASSVLGGSPDTQYF
14 | NA | TRBD1 | TRBJ1-1 | TRBV5-1 | TGCGCCAGCGTACCGGGACAGGGGAACACTGAAGCTTTCTTT | CASVPGQGNTEAFF
15 | NA | TRBD2 | TRBJ2-7 | TRBV6-5 | TGTGCCAGCAGTCCAAAGAGCGGGAGTAGACACGAGCAGTACTTC | CASSPKSGSRHEQYF
16 | NA | NA | TRBJ2-7 | TRBV5-4 | TGTGCCAGCAGCCCCTCCCGTGCCCCTAGGGGCTACGAGCAGTACTTC | CASSPSRAPRGYEQYF
15 | NA | NA | TRBJ2-2 | TRBV5-6 | TGTGCCAGCAGCCCCGGGACCTCATGGACCGGGGAGCTGTTTTTT | CASSPGTSWTGELFF